The rows below give T cell receptor beta chains drawn from one sample of a study of blood T cell repertoires in COVID-19. The method was immunoSEQ multiplex PCR; TCRdb's version includes in-frame clones alone and lacks a portion of them. The sample consists of around 50,000 clones, 90% of them appearing once. Sequencing input: peripheral blood. The receptor set was obtained from a human donor in a cohort sampled during active COVID-19. Each CDR3 is given with its conserved first and last residue. The D gene is left open where the match is weak.

D,V,J,CDR3,DNA
NA,TRBV6-6,TRBJ1-2,CASSSTDRSNYGYTF,TGTGCCAGTAGTTCCACCGACAGATCTAACTATGGCTACACCTTC
NA,TRBV6-5,TRBJ2-1,CASSFLLGNEQFF,TGTGCCAGCAGTTTTTTACTAGGGAATGAGCAGTTCTTC
TRBD2,TRBV27,TRBJ2-1,CASSWASGRLNEQFF,TGTGCCAGCAGTTGGGCTAGCGGGAGGTTAAATGAGCAGTTCTTC
TRBD1,TRBV9,TRBJ2-7,CASSVEGQAVEQYF,TGTGCCAGCAGCGTAGAGGGACAGGCGGTCGAGCAGTACTTC
NA,TRBV28,TRBJ2-5,CASSSRGGVETQYF,TGTGCCAGCAGTTCAAGGGGGGGAGTAGAGACCCAGTACTTC
TRBD1,TRBV7-8,TRBJ2-7,CASSLAGQGFHEQYF,TGTGCCAGCAGCTTAGCGGGACAGGGCTTCCACGAGCAGTACTTC
NA,TRBV2,TRBJ1-4,CASSPRVGSTNEKLFF,TGTGCCAGCAGTCCCAGGGTAGGATCAACTAATGAAAAACTGTTTTTT
TRBD2,TRBV14,TRBJ2-2,CASSRTSGSPGELFF,TGTGCCAGCAGCCGTACTAGCGGGAGTCCCGGGGAGCTGTTTTTT
NA,TRBV27,TRBJ2-7,CASSLGGGFLTYEQYF,TGTGCCAGCAGTTTAGGTGGGGGGTTCTTGACCTACGAGCAGTACTTC
NA,TRBV5-5,TRBJ2-3,CASSLSIGTDTQYF,TGTGCCAGCAGCTTGTCTATCGGCACAGATACGCAGTATTTT
NA,TRBV27,TRBJ1-2,CASSRAGGRGGYTF,TGTGCCAGCAGCCGAGCCGGAGGGCGCGGTGGCTACACCTTC
NA,TRBV20-1,TRBJ1-2,CSAPGYTF,TGCAGTGCCCCGGGCTACACCTTC
NA,TRBV2,TRBJ1-4,CASSENRRFNEKLFF,TGTGCCAGCAGTGAAAACAGGCGGTTTAATGAAAAACTGTTTTTT